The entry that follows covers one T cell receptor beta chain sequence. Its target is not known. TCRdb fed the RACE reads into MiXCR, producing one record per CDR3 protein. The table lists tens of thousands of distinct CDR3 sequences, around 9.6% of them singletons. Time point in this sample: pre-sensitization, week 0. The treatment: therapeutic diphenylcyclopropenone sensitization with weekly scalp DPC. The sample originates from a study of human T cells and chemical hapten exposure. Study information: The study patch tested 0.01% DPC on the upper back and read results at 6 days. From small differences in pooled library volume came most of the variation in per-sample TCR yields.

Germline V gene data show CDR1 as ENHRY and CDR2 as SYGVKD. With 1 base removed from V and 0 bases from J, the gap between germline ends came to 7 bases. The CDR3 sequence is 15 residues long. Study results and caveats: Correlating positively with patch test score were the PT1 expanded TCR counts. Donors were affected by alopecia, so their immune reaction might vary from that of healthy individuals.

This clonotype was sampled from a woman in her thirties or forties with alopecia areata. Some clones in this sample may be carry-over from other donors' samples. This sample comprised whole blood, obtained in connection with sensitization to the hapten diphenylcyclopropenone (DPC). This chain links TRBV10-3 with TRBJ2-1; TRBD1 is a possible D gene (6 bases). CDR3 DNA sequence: TGTGCCATCAGTGAGTTGACAGGCTCCTACAATGAGCAGTTCTTC. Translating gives CAISELTGSYNEQFF.